This paragraph covers one T cell receptor (beta chain) sequence. It lacks a known antigen. No quality values exist for individual bases; no much larger clone is one base distant. TCRbeta CDR3 regions were amplified from genomic DNA using the immunoSEQ Assay, a bias-controlled multiplex PCR. For the original study's pipeline: Nucleated cell counts per sample were estimated from amplification of reference gene primers within the assay. To quantify the absolute abundance of each unique TCRbeta CDR3 rearrangement, sequence reads were collapsed and filtered. For each sample, productive Simpson clonality was calculated as the square root of Simpson's diversity index over productive rearrangements. Imported from immuneACCESS, the table was reduced by TCRdb to in-frame sequences with V and J called. These copies leave out some clones; in studies compared against another copy, an unresolved V gene accounts for under half, and the cause of the remainder is not known. For V, J and clone size, that table is used; D and trimming come from the DNA. The sample table contains about 260,000 clones; only one count was recorded for about 89% of them. In total, the top ten clones hold about 1.6% of the sample.

Trimmed from V: 5 bases; trimmed from J: 1 base; junction bases lacking a gene match: 10. The germline V gene (reference sequence) sets CDR1 to LNHDA and CDR2 to SQIVND. Measured from the cysteine to the phenylalanine, the CDR3 is 16 residues long. The sequence is cut down to CDR3 DNA, 48 bases in frame from base 1. The sample belongs to a study of blood T cell repertoires in COVID-19 (dated by TCRdb to the early 2020s). Background for the entire study: The collaborator samples originated in the United States, Italy and Spain and spanned the acute and convalescent phases of COVID-19. The material from the prospective study consisted of cDNA or gDNA derived from T cells, B-cell-depleted T cells, or PBMCs. Subjects who had been exposed to COVID-19, were actively infected with it, or had recovered from it provided the deeply sampled blood TCRbeta repertoires that made up the dataset. The repertoires were made available in a free public database intended to serve as a resource for research on the immune response to SARS-CoV-2. Samples came from the ongoing ImmuneRACE study (first 160 participants) plus 1,254 subjects from 6 global collaborators. Nearly every sample came with metadata listing a de-identified subject ID, COVID-19 status, age in years and sex. Where available, HLA class I and class II types were obtained from metadata supplied by the sample provider rather than from assay-based typing. Broader findings and caveats from the paper: The quantity of clinical and demographic metadata differed by source and by participant and was supplied without curation.

Another Seattle source contributed samples from volunteer blood donors who had recovered from COVID-19. The collaborating institutions used their own protocols to collect whole blood in K2EDTA tubes. For TCRbeta analysis, collaborators shipped samples as frozen whole blood, isolated PBMCs, or DNA extracted from either of those sample types. Sequenced input: peripheral blood. The sequence is built from TRBV19 and TRBJ1-2; 7 junctional bases match TRBD1. This clonotype was obtained from a woman in her forties who had recovered from COVID-19. The CDR3 amino acid sequence is: CASSASRQGYNYGYTF. The sequence in DNA is TGTGCCAGTAGTGCCAGCCGACAGGGTTATAACTATGGCTACACCTTC.